This T cell receptor (beta chain) was captured by sequencing in a study of blood T cell repertoires in COVID-19. Measured with immunoSEQ multiplex PCR; TCRdb has only the in-frame clones, and not every one. The sample lists roughly 280,000 clones, 89% seen once, with approximately 2.2% in the top ten. V lost 4 bases, J lost 3 bases, and 26 bases lay in between. The CDR3 length is 19 residues. Germline values: CDR1 SGHTA, CDR2 FQGTGA. This clonotype was obtained from a man aged 50-60 years with acute or convalescent COVID-19. V is TRBV7-3 and J is TRBJ2-3; weak D call: TRBD1 (6 bases). The sequenced sample was peripheral blood. The CDR3 coding sequence is TGTGCCAGCAGCTCCCATACGGGACAACTTGTCGGAGGTACAGATACGCAGTATTTT. Its translation: CASSSHTGQLVGGTDTQYF.